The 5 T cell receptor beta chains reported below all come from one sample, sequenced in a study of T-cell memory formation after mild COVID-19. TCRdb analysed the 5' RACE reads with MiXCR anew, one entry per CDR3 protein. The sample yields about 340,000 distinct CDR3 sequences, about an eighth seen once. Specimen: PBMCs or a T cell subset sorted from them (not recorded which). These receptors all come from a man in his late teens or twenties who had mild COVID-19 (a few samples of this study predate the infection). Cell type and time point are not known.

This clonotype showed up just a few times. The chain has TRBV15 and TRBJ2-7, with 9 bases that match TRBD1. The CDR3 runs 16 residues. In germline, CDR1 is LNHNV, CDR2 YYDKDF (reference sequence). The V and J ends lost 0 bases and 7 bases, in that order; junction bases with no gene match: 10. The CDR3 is CATSRDLTGGRREQYF. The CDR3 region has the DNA TGTGCCACCAGCAGAGATCTGACAGGGGGTCGGCGGGAGCAGTACTTC.

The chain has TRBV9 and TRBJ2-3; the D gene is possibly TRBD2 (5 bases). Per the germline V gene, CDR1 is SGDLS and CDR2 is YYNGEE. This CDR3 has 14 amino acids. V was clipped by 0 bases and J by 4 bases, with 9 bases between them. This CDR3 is CASSVGTRSDTQYF. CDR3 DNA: TGTGCCAGCAGCGTAGGTACTAGATCAGATACGCAGTATTTT. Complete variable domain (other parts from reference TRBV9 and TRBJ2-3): DSGVTQTPKHLITATGQRVTLRCSPRSGDLSVYWYQQSLDQGLQFLIQYYNGEERAKGNILERFSAQQFPDLHSELNLSSLELGDSALYFCASSVGTRSDTQYFGPGTRLTVL.

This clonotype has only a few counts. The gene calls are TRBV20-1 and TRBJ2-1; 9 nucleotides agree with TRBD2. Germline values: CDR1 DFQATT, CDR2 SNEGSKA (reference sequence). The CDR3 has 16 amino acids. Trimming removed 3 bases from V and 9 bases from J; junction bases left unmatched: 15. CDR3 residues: CSASGPSGARPGEQFF. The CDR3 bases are TGCAGTGCTAGCGGCCCTAGCGGGGCCAGGCCGGGTGAGCAGTTCTTC.

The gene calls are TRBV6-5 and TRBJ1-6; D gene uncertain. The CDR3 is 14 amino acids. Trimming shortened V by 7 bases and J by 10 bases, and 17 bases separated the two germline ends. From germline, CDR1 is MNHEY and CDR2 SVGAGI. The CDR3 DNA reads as TGTGCCAGCACCACCCGCTTAGGGTACTCACCCCTCCACTTT. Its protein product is CASTTRLGYSPLHF.

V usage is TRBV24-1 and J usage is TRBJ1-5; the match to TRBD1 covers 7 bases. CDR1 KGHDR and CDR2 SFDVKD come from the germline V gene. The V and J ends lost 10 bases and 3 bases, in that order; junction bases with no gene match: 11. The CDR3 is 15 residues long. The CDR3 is CATSSAGGNNQPQHF. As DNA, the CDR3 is TGTGCCACTAGTTCGGCAGGGGGTAACAATCAGCCCCAGCATTTT.